This T cell receptor (beta chain) was recovered during a study of shared clonotypes between healthy human individuals. General study points: Few donors limited the genetic and exposure-history diversity represented. Naive subsets generally exceeded memory subsets in estimated richness. Naive CD4 clonotype sharing across four donors was 4% to 5.5%.

Germline CDR1 reads SGHAT; CDR2 reads FQNNGV. The CDR3 length is 11 residues. Libraries were prepared by immunoSEQ multiplex PCR; TCRdb keeps only in-frame clonotypes and omits some of them. The table lists some 2.1 million clones, just under 95% of them singletons. With regard to this clone: The antigen remains unidentified. The junction and the germline gene differ at one end; a read error may be behind it.

CD45RO-negative, CCR7-selected cells formed the naive CD8 fraction, which excluded terminally differentiated effector memory CD45RA+ cells. The V and J genes are TRBV11-2 and TRBJ2-7; 10 nucleotides match TRBD1. The specimen sequenced was naive CD8+ T cells from PBMCs. This sequence originates from a man between 18 and 29 years old in good health. Some clones in this sample may be carry-over from other donors' samples. The CDR3 loop is CASSQGQGSNF. CDR3 in DNA: TGTGCCAGCAGCCAGGGACAGGGGTCTAACTTC.